This TCR beta chain came from a study of identical twins (dated by TCRdb to the mid-2010s). With respect to the entire study: TCR alpha and beta repertoires from monozygotic twins, unrelated adults of various ages and cord blood were deep-sequenced to test whether fetal clonotypes persist. To rule out contamination, replicate twin experiments were performed at different times with different library preparation protocols.

Reading from cysteine to phenylalanine, the CDR3 counts 16 amino acids. The CDR3 DNA has 48 bases and is translated from base 1. CDR1 DFQATT and CDR2 SNEGSKA were looked up in the germline V gene (reference sequence). V is pared back by 0 bases and J by 6 bases, with 17 bases lying between the germline termini. Paper-wide results and their limitations: Fewer insertions were carried by abundant cord blood beta clonotypes, a similar but weaker trend appeared in young adult naive repertoires, and no such trend appeared in memory repertoires. Because the same donors could not be followed over many years, the conclusions depended on cross-sectional statistical analysis. Out-of-frame TCR alpha sharing in monozygotic twins was systematically underestimated by recombination models, whereas sharing between unrelated individuals was in agreement with the recombination models. Invariant T cells such as MAIT and iNKT could partly confound zero-insertion analyses, though diverse VJ usage argued against this for most clonotypes. A weaker excess of twin sharing was found in beta out-of-frame sequences because the signal-to-noise ratio was lowered by fewer shared sequences. Out-of-frame TCR alpha sequences shared between twins showed an excess of low generation-probability sequences compared with coincidental sharing between unrelated individuals.

The method behind the library was 5' RACE. The listed sequencing device is Illumina HiSeq 2000. A universal primer binding site was added through template switching, and the final cDNA carried a unique molecular identifier so that TCR cDNA molecules could be counted accurately. Specific primers in the conserved constant-segment region were used to synthesize first-strand cDNA for TCR alpha and beta chains. To control for contamination, every cDNA library was double barcoded, receiving both a SMART-Mk sample barcode and Illumina barcodes. TruSeq adapter sequences and Illumina sample barcodes were added in two successive PCR steps. The TCR alpha and beta cDNA libraries were sequenced on the Illumina HiSeq platform using custom primers. Turning to the authors' computational methods: MiGEC processed the raw reads to extract unique molecular identifiers, while MiXCR was used to determine the CDR3 positions. For each individual, recombination models were inferred using an EM algorithm with the repgenHMM and IGoR tools. The tcR package in R was used for shared clonotype analysis, with sharing normalized by the product of cloneset sizes. To study raw recombination free of thymic and clonal selection effects, out-of-frame nonproductive sequences were analyzed. Starting from the raw public reads, TCRdb applied fastp trimming at Q25, assembled clones with MiXCR and retained in-frame beta chains. Every distinct CDR3 protein forms one entry, paired with its most common genes and DNA. TCRdb's processing, not the authors', yielded these V and J calls. The sample has around 1.7 million distinct CDR3 sequences on record, less than 35% of them singletons. The ten largest clones represent approximately 0.29% of the sample.

All donors were healthy Caucasians. About this clonotype itself: Its recognized antigen is unknown. There are no base qualities to consult, and no much larger clone falls within one base.

The specimen was cord blood. The TCR originated in a newborn girl in good health. The rearrangement combines TRBV20-1 with TRBJ2-2, with the D call perhaps TRBD1 or TRBD2, each one matching 6 bases. The bases read TGCAGTGCTAGAGATAGCAGGGGAGGAGGACCCGGGGAGCTGTTTTTT. Translated, this is CSARDSRGGGPGELFF.